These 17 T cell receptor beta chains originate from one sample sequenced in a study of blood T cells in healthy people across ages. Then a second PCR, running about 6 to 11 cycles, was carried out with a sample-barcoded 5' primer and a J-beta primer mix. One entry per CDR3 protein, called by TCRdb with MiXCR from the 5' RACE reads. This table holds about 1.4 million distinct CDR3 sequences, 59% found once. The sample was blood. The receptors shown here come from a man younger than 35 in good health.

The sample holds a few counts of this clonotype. CDR3 sequence reads: CASSKNLNEQFF. The CDR3 nucleotides are TGTGCCAGCAGCAAGAACCTGAATGAGCAGTTCTTC. The chain joins TRBV7-9 to TRBJ2-1; D not resolved. CDR1 and CDR2 from the germline V gene are SEHNR and FQNEAQ (reference sequence). Trimming stripped 5 bases from V and 7 bases from J, with 9 bases between. This CDR3 has 12 residues.

The CDR3 loop reads CASSRIAGDNDEQYF. The CDR3, as DNA: TGTGCCAGCAGTCGAATAGCGGGAGATAACGACGAGCAGTACTTC. The chain links TRBV6-5 to TRBJ2-5; 9 bases match TRBD2. Matching the DNA end better, TRBJ2-7 makes the J call doubtful. The CDR3 covers 15 residues. The germline CDR1 and CDR2 sequences are MNHEY and SVGAGI.

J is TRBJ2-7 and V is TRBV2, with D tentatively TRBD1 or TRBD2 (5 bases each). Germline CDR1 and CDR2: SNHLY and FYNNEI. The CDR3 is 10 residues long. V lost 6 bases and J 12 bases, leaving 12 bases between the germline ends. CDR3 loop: CASRGEIRYF. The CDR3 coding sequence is TGTGCCAGCAGGGGGGAGATTCGGTACTTC.

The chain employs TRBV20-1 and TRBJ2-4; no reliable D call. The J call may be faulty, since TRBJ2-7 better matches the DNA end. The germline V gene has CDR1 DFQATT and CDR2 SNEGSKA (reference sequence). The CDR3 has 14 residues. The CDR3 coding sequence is TGCAGTGCTAGAGACGCGGACGGATTCTACGAGCAGTACTTC. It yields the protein CSARDADGFYEQYF.

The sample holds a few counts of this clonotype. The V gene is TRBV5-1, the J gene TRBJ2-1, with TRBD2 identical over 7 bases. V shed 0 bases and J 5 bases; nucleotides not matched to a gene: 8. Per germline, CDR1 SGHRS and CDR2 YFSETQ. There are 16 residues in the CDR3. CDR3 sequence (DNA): TGCGCCAGCAGCTTGGAAACTAGCGCATCCCACAATGAGCAGTTCTTC. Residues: CASSLETSASHNEQFF.

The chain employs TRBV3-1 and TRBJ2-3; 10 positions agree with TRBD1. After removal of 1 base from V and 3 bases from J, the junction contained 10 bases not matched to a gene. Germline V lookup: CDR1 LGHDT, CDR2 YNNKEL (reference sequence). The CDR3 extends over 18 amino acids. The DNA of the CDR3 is TGTGCCAGCAGCCAAGGGTGGGACAGGGGATCGCGTACAGATACGCAGTATTTT. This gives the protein CASSQGWDRGSRTDTQYF.

Written as DNA, the CDR3 is TGTGCCAGCAGCTTAGGGCGGGCCGGGACACTCTTAAGCTACACCTTC. Amino acids: CASSLGRAGTLLSYTF. The chain uses TRBV11-2 and TRBJ1-2; the D gene is possibly TRBD1 (6 bases). This CDR3 is built from 16 residues. Looked up from germline, CDR1 is SGHAT and CDR2 is FQNNGV. The germline V and J ends were trimmed by 1 base and 9 bases, with 21 bases remaining between them.

For the CDR3, the DNA is TGTGCCAGCGGTCCGGGGTTAGGGGGCTCTGAAAAACTGTTTTTT. It codes for CASGPGLGGSEKLFF. The chain links TRBV25-1 to TRBJ1-4; 7 bases fit TRBD1. V shed 8 bases and J 7 bases; nucleotides not matched to a gene: 13. The CDR3 is made up of 15 amino acids. The germline CDR1 and CDR2 sequences are MGHDK and SYGVNS.

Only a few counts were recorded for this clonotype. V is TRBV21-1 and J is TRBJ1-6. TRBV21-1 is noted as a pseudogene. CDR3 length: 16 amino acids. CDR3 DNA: TGTGCCAGCAGCGAGGGCGTTGCCCCCTATAATTCACCCCTCCACTTT. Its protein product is CASSEGVAPYNSPLHF.

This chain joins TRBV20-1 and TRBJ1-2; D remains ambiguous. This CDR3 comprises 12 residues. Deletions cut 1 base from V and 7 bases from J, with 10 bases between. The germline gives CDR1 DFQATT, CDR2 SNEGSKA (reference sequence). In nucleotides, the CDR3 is TGCAGTGCTAGAGTCCTTAGATTTGGCTACACCTTC. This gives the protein CSARVLRFGYTF.

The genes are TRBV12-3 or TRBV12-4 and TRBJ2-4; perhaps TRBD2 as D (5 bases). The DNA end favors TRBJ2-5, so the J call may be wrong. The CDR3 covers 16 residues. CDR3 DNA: TGTGCCAGCAACCACGGGGTGGACCACGCTCTTGGGACCCAGTACTTC. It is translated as CASNHGVDHALGTQYF.

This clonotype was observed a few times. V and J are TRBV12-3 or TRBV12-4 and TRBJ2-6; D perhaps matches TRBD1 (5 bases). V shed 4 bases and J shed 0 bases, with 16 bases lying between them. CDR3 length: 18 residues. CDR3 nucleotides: TGTGCCAGCAGTTATGAAAGGGGCCTAAGCTCTGGGGCCAACGTCCTGACTTTC. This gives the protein CASSYERGLSSGANVLTF.

Here the CDR3 reads CSVHGLAGASKLNEQYF. CDR3 DNA sequence: TGCAGCGTCCACGGACTAGCGGGGGCCTCGAAGCTTAATGAGCAGTACTTC. V gene TRBV29-1 combines with J gene TRBJ2-7; TRBD2 agrees at 13 bases. J was trimmed by 7 bases and V by 6 bases; bases with no gene match: 18. This CDR3 is built from 17 residues. Germline-derived CDR1 and CDR2 are SQVTM and ANQGSEA.

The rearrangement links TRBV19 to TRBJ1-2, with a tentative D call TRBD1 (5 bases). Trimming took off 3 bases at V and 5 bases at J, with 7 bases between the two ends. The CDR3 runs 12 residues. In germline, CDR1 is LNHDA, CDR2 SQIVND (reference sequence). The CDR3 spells CASSMEGYGYTF. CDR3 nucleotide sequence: TGTGCCAGTAGTATGGAGGGGTATGGCTACACCTTC.

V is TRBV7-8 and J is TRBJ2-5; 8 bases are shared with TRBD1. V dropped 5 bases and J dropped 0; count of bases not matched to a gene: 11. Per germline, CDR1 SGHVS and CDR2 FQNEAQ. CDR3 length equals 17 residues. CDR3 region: CASSPTRDRRYQETQYF. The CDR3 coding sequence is TGTGCCAGCAGCCCTACCCGGGACAGGCGATACCAAGAGACCCAGTACTTC.

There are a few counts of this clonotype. The CDR3 coding sequence is TGTGCCAGCAGCTTAGCAACCGGGGCAGATACGCAGTATTTT. It codes for CASSLATGADTQYF. The chain combines TRBV11-2 with TRBJ2-3; perhaps TRBD2 as D (5 bases). V shed 1 base and J shed 4 bases, with 9 bases lying between them. Germline-derived CDR1 and CDR2 are SGHAT and FQNNGV. CDR3 size: 14 residues.

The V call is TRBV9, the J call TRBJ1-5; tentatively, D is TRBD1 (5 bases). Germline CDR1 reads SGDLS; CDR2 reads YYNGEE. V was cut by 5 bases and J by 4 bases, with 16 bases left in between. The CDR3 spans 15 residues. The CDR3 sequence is CASSATPGPNQPQHF. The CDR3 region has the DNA TGTGCCAGCAGTGCGACACCGGGACCAAATCAGCCCCAGCATTTT. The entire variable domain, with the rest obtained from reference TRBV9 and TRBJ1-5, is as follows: DSGVTQTPKHLITATGQRVTLRCSPRSGDLSVYWYQQSLDQGLQFLIQYYNGEERAKGNILERFSAQQFPDLHSELNLSSLELGDSALYFCASSATPGPNQPQHFGDGTRLSIL.